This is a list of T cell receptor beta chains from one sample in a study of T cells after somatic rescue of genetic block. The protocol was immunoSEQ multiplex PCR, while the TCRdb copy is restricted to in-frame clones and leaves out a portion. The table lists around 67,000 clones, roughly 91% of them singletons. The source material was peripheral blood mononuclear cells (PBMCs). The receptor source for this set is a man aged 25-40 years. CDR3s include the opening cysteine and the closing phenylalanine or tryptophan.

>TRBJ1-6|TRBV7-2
CASSSTPGGNSPLHF
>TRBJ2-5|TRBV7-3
CASSRNPGGTETQYF
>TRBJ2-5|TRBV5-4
CASSSGTGGRETQYF
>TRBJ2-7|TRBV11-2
CASSLAGDYEQYF
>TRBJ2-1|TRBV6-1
CASSAGTSGYNEQFF
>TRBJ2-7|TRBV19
CASSIRSGQWAYEQYF
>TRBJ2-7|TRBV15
CATSRPGGVSEQYF
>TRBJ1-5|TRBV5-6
CASSAGGLGGFNQPQHF
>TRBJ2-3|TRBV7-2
CASSLTRGLAKPSTDTQYF
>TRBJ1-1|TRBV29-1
CSVEDRGANTEAFF
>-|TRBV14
CASSQFRTEYYEQYF
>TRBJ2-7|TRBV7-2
CASSLVGTTTYEQYF
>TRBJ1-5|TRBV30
CAWIMYRGDRGAQHF
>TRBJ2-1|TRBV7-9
CASSLVGPDEQFF
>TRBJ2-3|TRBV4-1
CASSQDRSRRTYTQYF
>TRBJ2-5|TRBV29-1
CSVEERLGGETQYF
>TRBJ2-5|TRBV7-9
CASSLRAGQETQYF
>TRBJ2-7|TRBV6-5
CASSYSSKTYEQYF
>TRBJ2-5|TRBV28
CASSAPGRSQETQYF
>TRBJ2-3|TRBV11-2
CASSFDGGADTQYF
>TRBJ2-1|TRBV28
CASKTSGSRPPYNEQFF
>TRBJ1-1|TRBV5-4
CASSSESRANTEAFF
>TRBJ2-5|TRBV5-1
CASSLVQGDNYQETQYF
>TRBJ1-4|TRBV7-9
CASTGGWGEKLFF
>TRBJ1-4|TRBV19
CASINRGTTNEKLFF
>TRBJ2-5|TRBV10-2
CASRGQYEETQYF
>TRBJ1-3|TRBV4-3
CASSQDQGHSGNTIYF
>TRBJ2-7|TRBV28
CASRPGTTYEQYF
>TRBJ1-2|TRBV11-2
CASSSIQGPVDGYTF
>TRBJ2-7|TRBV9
CASSVGVGPGYEQYF
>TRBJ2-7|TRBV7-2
CASSLAPGQGRLEQYF
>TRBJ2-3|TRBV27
CASSLFLGGLGTDTQYF
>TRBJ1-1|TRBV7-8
CASSYGALRAAFF
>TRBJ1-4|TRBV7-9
CASSSPGGRNEKLFF
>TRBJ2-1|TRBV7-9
CASSLVAAGGYNEQFF
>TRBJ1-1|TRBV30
CAWSSRGEEAFF
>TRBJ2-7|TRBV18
CASSAGQSGAYEQYF
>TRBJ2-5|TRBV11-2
CASSPQGGETQYF
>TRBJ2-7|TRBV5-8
CASSLEAGGLRDEQYF
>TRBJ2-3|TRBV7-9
CASSLGSSTDTQYF
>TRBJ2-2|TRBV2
CASASGTSGTGELFF
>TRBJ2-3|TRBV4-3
CASSQTSASDTQYF
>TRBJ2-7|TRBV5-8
CASSLIYGTGSSYEQYF
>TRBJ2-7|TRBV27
CASSLGEPYEQYF
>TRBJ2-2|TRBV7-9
CASSAGTGAAGELFF
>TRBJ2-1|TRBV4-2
CASSLLGGRAYNEQFF
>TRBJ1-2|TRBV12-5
CASGLTPGDSYGYTF
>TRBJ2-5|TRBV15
CATSRDRETQYF
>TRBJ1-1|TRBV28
CASSEGARTEAFF
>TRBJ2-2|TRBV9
CASSVQGNAGELFF
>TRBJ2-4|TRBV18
CASSPYLQGMNIQYF
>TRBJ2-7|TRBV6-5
CASSLRDRVYEQYF
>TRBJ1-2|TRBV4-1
CASTGSRKGGYTF
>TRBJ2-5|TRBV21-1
CASSTSKQQETQYF
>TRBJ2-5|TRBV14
CASSVFGSSSYQETQYF